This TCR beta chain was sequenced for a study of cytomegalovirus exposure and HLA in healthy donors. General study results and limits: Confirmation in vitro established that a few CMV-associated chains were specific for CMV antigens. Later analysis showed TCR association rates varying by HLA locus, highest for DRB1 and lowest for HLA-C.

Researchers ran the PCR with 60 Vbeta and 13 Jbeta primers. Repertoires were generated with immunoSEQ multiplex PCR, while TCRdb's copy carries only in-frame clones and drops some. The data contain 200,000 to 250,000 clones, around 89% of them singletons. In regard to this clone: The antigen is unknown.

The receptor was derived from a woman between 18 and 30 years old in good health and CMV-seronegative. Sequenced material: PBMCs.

The CDR3 loop reads CASDQGSGNTIYF. The CDR3 DNA reads TGTGCCAGTGATCAGGGATCGGGAAACACCATATATTTT. This chain links TRBV19 with TRBJ1-3, with TRBD1 as a possible D gene (5 bases). The V gene lost 8 bases and the J gene lost 4 bases, with 12 bases spanning the gap. The CDR3 runs 13 residues. Germline V gene data show CDR1 as LNHDA and CDR2 as SQIVND (reference sequence).